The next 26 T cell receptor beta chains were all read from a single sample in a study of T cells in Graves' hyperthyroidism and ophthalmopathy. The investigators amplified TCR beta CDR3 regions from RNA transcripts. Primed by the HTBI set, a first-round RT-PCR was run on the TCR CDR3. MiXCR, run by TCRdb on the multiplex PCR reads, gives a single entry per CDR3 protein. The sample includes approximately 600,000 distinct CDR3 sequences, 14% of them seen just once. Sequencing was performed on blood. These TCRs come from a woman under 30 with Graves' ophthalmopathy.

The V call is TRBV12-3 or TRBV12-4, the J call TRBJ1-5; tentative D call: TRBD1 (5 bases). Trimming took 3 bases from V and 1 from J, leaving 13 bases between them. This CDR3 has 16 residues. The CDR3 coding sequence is TGTGCCAGCAGTTTGGCCCCTCGGGGCAGCAATCAGCCCCAGCATTTT. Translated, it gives CASSLAPRGSNQPQHF.

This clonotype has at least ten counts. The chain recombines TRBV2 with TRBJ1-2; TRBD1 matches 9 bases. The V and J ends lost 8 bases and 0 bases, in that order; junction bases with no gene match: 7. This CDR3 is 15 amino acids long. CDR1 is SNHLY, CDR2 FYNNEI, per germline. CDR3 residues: CASRRTGEANYGYTF. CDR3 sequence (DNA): TGTGCCAGCCGGAGGACAGGGGAAGCTAACTATGGCTACACCTTC.

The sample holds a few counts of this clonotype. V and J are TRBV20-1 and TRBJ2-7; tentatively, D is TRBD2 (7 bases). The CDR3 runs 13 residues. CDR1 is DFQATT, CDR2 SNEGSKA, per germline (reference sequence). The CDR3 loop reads CSLGGGPSYEQYF. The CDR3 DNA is TGCAGCCTAGGGGGAGGGCCATCGTACGAGCAGTACTTC.

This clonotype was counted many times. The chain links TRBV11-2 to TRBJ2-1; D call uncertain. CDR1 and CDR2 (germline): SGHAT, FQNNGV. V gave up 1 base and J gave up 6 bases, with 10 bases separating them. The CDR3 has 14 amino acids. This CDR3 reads CASSLVQVRNEQFF. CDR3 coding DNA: TGTGCCAGCAGCTTAGTCCAGGTACGCAATGAGCAGTTCTTC.

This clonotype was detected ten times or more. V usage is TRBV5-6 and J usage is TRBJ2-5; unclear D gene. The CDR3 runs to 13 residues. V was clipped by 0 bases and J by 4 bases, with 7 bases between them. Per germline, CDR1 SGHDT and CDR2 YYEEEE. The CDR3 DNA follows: TGTGCCAGCAGCTTGGGGCTGGGAGAGACCCAGTACTTC. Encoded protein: CASSLGLGETQYF.

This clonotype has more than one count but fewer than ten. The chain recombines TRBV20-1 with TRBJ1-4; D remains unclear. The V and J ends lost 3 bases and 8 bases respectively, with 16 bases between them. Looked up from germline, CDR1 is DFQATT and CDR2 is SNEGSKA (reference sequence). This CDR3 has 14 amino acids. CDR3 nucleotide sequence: TGCAGTGCTAGGATTATTCGATCGGGGGAAAAACTGTTTTTT. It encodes CSARIIRSGEKLFF.

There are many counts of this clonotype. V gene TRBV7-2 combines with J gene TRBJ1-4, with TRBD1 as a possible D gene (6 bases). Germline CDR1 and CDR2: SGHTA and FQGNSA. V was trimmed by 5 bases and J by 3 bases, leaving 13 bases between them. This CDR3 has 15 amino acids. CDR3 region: CASSNQGYANEKLFF. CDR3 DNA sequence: TGTGCCAGCAGCAACCAGGGGTACGCTAATGAAAAACTGTTTTTT.

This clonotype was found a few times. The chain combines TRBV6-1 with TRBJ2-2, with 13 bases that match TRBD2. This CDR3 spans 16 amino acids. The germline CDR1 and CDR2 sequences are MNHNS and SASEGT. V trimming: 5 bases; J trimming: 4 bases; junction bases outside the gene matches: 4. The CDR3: CASSWTSGRVTGELFF. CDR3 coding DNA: TGTGCCAGCAGTTGGACTAGCGGGAGAGTCACCGGGGAGCTGTTTTTT.

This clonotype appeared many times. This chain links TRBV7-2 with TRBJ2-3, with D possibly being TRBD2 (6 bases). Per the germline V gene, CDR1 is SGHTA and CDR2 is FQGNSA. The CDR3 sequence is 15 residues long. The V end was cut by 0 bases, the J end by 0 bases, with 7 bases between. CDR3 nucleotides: TGTGCCAGCAGCTTAGCGGCGGGAAGCACAGATACGCAGTATTTT. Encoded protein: CASSLAAGSTDTQYF.

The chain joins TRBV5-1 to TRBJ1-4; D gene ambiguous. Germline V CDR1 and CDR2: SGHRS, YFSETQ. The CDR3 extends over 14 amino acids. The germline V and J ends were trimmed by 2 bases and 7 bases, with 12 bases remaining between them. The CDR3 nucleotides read TGCGCCAGCAGCTTAACGGCAGTTAGTGAAAAACTGTTTTTT. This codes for CASSLTAVSEKLFF. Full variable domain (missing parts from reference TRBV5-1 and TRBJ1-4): KAGVTQTPRYLIKTRGQQVTLSCSPISGHRSVSWYQQTPGQGLQFLFEYFSETQRNKGNFPGRFSGRQFSNSRSEMNVSTLELGDSALYLCASSLTAVSEKLFFGSGTQLSVL.

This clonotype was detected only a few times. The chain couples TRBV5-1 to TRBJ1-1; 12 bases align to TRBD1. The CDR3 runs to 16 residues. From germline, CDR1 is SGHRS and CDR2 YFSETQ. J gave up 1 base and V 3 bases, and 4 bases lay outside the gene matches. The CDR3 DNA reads TGCGCCAGCAGCTCGGGACAGGGGGCTAGGAACACTGAAGCTTTCTTT. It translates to CASSSGQGARNTEAFF.

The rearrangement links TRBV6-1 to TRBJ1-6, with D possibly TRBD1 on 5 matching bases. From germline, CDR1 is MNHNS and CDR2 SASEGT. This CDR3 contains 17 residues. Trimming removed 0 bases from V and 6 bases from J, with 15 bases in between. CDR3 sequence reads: CASSEARGAGANSPLHF. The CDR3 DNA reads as TGTGCCAGCAGTGAAGCGCGGGGCGCAGGCGCTAATTCACCCCTCCACTTT.

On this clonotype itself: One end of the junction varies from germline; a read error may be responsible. The CDR3 coding sequence is TGTGCCAGTAGTATTTTCGGAACCGGGGAGCTGCTTTTT. This translates into CASSIFGTGELLF. The rearrangement joins TRBV19 to TRBJ2-2; perhaps TRBD2 as D (5 bases). CDR1 and CDR2 (germline): LNHDA, SQIVND (reference sequence). This CDR3 comprises 13 residues.

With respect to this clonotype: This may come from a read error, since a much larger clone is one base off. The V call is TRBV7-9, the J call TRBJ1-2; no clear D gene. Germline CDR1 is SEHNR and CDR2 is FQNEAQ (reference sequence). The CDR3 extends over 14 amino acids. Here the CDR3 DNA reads TGTGCCAGCAGCTTAGCGGGCAACAACTATAGCTACACCTTC. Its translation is CASSLAGNNYSYTF.

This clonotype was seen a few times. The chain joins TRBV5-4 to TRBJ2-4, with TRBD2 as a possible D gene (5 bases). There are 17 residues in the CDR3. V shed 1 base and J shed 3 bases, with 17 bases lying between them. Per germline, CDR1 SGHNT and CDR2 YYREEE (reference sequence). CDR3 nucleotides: TGTGCCAGCAGCTTGTTTGAGGGCCTTCCCGACAAAAACATTCAGTACTTC. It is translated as CASSLFEGLPDKNIQYF.

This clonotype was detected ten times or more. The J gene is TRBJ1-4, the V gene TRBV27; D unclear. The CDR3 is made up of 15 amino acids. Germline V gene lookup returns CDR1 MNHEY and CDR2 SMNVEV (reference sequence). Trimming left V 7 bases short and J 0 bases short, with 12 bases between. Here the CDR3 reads CASMASTATNEKLFF. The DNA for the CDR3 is TGTGCCAGCATGGCCTCAACCGCAACTAATGAAAAACTGTTTTTT.

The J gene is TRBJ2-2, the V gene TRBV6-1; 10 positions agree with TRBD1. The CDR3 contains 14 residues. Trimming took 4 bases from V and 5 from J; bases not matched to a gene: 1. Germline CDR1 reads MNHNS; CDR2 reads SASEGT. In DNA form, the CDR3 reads TGTGCCAGCAGTGGACAGGGGGCAACCGGGGAGCTGTTTTTT. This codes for CASSGQGATGELFF.

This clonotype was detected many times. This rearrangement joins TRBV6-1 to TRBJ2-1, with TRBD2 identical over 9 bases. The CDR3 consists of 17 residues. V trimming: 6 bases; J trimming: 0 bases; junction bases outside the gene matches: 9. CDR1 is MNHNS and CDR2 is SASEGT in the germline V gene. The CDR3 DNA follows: TGTGCCAGCAGGGTGCCTAGCGGGGAGAGCTCCTACAATGAGCAGTTCTTC. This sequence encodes CASRVPSGESSYNEQFF.

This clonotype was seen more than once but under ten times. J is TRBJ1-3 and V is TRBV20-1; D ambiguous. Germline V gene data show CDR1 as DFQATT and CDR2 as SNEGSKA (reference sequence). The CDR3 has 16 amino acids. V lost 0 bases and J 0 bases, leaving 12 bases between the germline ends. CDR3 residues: CSAREKRSYSGNTIYF. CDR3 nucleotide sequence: TGCAGTGCTAGAGAAAAGAGGTCGTACTCTGGAAACACCATATATTTT.

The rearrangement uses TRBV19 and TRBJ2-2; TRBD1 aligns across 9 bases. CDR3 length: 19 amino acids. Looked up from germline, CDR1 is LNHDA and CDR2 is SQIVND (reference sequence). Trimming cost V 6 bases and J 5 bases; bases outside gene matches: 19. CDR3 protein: CASRVTGTGSFVGTGELFF. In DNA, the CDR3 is TGTGCCAGTAGAGTAACCGGGACAGGGAGTTTCGTGGGGACCGGGGAGCTGTTTTTT.

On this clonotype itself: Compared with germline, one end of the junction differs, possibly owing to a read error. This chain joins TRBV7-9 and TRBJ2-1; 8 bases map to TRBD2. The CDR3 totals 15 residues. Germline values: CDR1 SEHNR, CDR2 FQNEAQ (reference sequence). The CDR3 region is CAWSISGGLHNERFF. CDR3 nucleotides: TGTGCCTGGAGTATCTCGGGAGGGCTCCACAATGAGCGGTTCTTC.

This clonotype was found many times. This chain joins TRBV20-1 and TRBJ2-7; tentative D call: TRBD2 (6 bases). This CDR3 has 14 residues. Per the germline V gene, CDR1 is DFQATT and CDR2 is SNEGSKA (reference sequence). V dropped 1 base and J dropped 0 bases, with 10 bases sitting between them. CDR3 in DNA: TGCAGTGCTAGAGTAGCGGCAAGCTCCTACGAGCAGTACTTC. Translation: CSARVAASSYEQYF.

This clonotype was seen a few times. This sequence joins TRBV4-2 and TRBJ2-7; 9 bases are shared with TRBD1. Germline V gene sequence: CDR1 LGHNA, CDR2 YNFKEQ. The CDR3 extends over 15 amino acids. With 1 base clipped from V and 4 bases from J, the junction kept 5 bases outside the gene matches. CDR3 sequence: CASSQVTGGFYEQYF. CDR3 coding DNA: TGTGCCAGCAGCCAAGTTACAGGGGGCTTTTACGAGCAGTACTTC.

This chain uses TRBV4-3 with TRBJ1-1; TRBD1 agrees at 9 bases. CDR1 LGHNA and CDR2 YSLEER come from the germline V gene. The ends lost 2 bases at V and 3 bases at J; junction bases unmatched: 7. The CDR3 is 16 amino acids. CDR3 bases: TGCGCCAGCAGCCAATCGACAGGGGGGTGGGACACTGAAGCTTTCTTT. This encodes CASSQSTGGWDTEAFF.

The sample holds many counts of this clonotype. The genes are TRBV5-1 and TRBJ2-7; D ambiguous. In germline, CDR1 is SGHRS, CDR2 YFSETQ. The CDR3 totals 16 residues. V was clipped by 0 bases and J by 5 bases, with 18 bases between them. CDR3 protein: CASSLVKGSWVNEQYF. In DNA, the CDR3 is TGCGCCAGCAGCTTGGTTAAGGGCTCGTGGGTAAACGAGCAGTACTTC.

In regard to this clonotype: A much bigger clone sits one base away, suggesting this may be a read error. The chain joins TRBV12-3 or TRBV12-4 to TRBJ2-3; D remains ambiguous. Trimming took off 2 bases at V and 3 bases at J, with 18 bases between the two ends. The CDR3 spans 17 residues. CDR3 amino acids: CASSLRPFQPRTDTQYF. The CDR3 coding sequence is TGTGCCAGCAGTTTACGGCCTTTCCAGCCTAGGACAGATACGCAGTATTTT.